Presented here are 27 T cell receptor beta chains from one specimen sequenced in a study of chemoradiotherapy in HPV16-positive cancers. Sequencing used immunoSEQ multiplex PCR; TCRdb keeps in-frame clones, though not all of them. The table records approximately 28,000 clones, roughly nine tenths of them present only once. This material consisted of blood, taken from a patient who underwent chemoradiotherapy. These receptors were collected from a human donor with HPV-associated anogenital cancer.

The CDR3, as DNA: TGTGCCAGCAGCTTTGGGGTACCCTCCTACGAGCAGTACTTC. This encodes CASSFGVPSYEQYF. V and J are TRBV5-6 and TRBJ2-7; D ambiguous. This CDR3 has 14 amino acids. V lost 2 bases and J 0 bases, leaving 9 bases between the germline ends. Germline loops: CDR1 SGHDT, CDR2 YYEEEE.

The rearrangement joins TRBV7-3 to TRBJ2-3, with 13 bases fitting TRBD2. J was trimmed by 0 bases and V by 2 bases; bases with no gene match: 8. There are 19 residues in the CDR3. Germline loops: CDR1 SGHTA, CDR2 FQGTGA. CDR3 in DNA: TGTGCCAGCAGCTTACAAACTAGCGGGGGGGTGCGTAGCACAGATACGCAGTATTTT. It codes for CASSLQTSGGVRSTDTQYF. The variable domain in full, completed from reference TRBV7-3 and TRBJ2-3, reads GAGVSQTPSNKVTEKGKYVELRCDPISGHTALYWYRQSLGQGPEFLIYFQGTGAADDSGLPNDRFFAVRPEGSVSTLKIQRTERGDSAVYLCASSLQTSGGVRSTDTQYFGPGTRLTVL.

The chain has TRBV10-3 and TRBJ2-7; TRBD2 agrees at 11 bases. The CDR3 spans 15 residues. CDR1 and CDR2 (germline): ENHRY, SYGVKD. V shed 8 bases and J 2 bases; nucleotides not matched to a gene: 8. CDR3 sequence reads: CAIGAGTSGTYEQYF. The DNA for the CDR3 is TGTGCCATCGGGGCGGGGACTAGCGGAACCTACGAGCAGTACTTC.

V is TRBV5-6 and J is TRBJ2-1; TRBD2 matches 14 bases. The CDR3 length is 13 residues. Germline trimming cut 2 bases from V and 12 bases from J; bases unmatched to any gene: 1. Germline V gene sequence: CDR1 SGHDT, CDR2 YYEEEE. Here the CDR3 reads CASSLGLAGGQFF. The CDR3 nucleotides read TGTGCCAGCAGCTTAGGACTAGCGGGGGGGCAGTTCTTC.

The chain joins TRBV5-1 to TRBJ2-5; the match to TRBD2 covers 14 bases. Germline CDR1 is SGHRS and CDR2 is YFSETQ. This CDR3 is built from 16 residues. V was pared by 3 bases and J by 5 bases, with 6 bases of the junction left unmatched. The CDR3 DNA reads as TGCGCCAGCAGCTCTCAGACTAGCGGGAGGGGTGAGACCCAGTACTTC. Its translation is CASSSQTSGRGETQYF.

This chain uses TRBV11-2 with TRBJ1-1, with D unclear. Germline V gene data show CDR1 as SGHAT and CDR2 as FQNNGV. V was trimmed by 2 bases and J by 3 bases, leaving 7 bases between them. The CDR3 length is 13 residues. The CDR3 bases are TGTGCCAGCAGCTTATCCCAGGACACTGAAGCTTTCTTT. This gives the protein CASSLSQDTEAFF.

The J gene is TRBJ2-1, the V gene TRBV7-9; D is undetermined. V shed 1 base and J shed 3 bases, with 4 bases lying between them. The germline CDR1 and CDR2 sequences are SEHNR and FQNEAQ (reference sequence). The CDR3 loop spans 13 amino acids. CDR3 nucleotides: TGTGCCAGCAGCTTAGAGATCTACAATGAGCAGTTCTTC. It encodes CASSLEIYNEQFF.

This chain joins TRBV28 and TRBJ2-2; 11 nucleotides line up with TRBD2. This CDR3 comprises 17 residues. CDR1 is MDHEN, CDR2 SYDVKM, per germline. Germline trimming cut 5 bases from V and 1 base from J; bases unmatched to any gene: 6. Here the CDR3 DNA reads TGTGCCAGCAGTCCGGGGGGACTAGCGGTGAACACCGGGGAGCTGTTTTTT. Protein product: CASSPGGLAVNTGELFF.

This chain uses TRBV15 with TRBJ1-2; D unresolved. CDR1 is LNHNV and CDR2 is YYDKDF in the germline V gene (reference sequence). The CDR3 loop spans 18 amino acids. The V end was cut by 0 bases, the J end by 0 bases, with 17 bases between. In DNA, the CDR3 is TGTGCCACCAGCAGAGATCTGGGCAGACCAGGAGCTAACTATGGCTACACCTTC. Translating it yields CATSRDLGRPGANYGYTF.

This chain connects TRBV7-3 to TRBJ2-5, with D perhaps TRBD1 (5 bases). Germline lookup yields CDR1 SGHTA and CDR2 FQGTGA. The CDR3 totals 15 residues. V lost 0 bases, J lost 7 bases, and 15 bases lay in between. The CDR3 sequence is CASSLTDLEGATQYF. DNA of the CDR3: TGTGCCAGCAGCTTAACCGATCTAGAAGGGGCGACCCAGTACTTC.

The V gene is TRBV10-3, the J gene TRBJ1-2; no definite D call. This CDR3 is 11 amino acids long. The V gene lost 2 bases and the J gene lost 5 bases, with 3 bases spanning the gap. Germline assignment: CDR1 ENHRY and CDR2 SYGVKD. CDR3 loop: CAISEEYGYTF. The DNA of the CDR3 is TGTGCCATCAGTGAGGAATATGGCTACACCTTC.

The rearrangement uses TRBV2 and TRBJ1-6; D call uncertain. Trimming pared 2 bases from V and 8 bases from J, leaving 10 bases between. The CDR3 runs to 14 residues. Germline values: CDR1 SNHLY, CDR2 FYNNEI. CDR3 DNA: TGTGCCAGCAGTGAACAGAGGGAGTATTCACCCCTCCACTTT. Residues: CASSEQREYSPLHF.

This chain joins TRBV5-1 and TRBJ2-7, with TRBD2 matching 8 bases. The germline gives CDR1 SGHRS, CDR2 YFSETQ. The V segment lost 0 bases and the J segment 5 bases; nucleotides outside the gene matches: 4. The CDR3 spans 14 residues. CDR3 nucleotide sequence: TGCGCCAGCAGCTTGGGTCGGGAGGGCCACGAGCAGTACTTC. Amino acids: CASSLGREGHEQYF.

This clone was detected once. The V call is TRBV7-3, the J call TRBJ2-3, with D possibly TRBD2 on 7 matching bases. The CDR3 loop spans 15 amino acids. V dropped 2 bases and J dropped 2 bases, with 11 bases sitting between them. CDR1 is SGHTA, CDR2 FQGTGA, per germline. This CDR3 reads CASSLVGGATDTQYF. The DNA for the CDR3 is TGTGCCAGCAGCTTAGTGGGGGGGGCCACAGATACGCAGTATTTT.

The chain combines TRBV5-6 with TRBJ1-1; no reliable D call. With 3 bases removed from V and 1 base from J, the gap between germline ends came to 7 bases. CDR1 is SGHDT and CDR2 is YYEEEE in the germline V gene. The CDR3 has 13 residues. The CDR3 loop reads CASSSGPNTEAFF. CDR3 coding DNA: TGTGCCAGCAGCTCCGGGCCGAACACTGAAGCTTTCTTT.

The J gene is TRBJ1-2, the V gene TRBV5-1, with D unresolved. V was clipped by 0 bases and J by 2 bases, with 8 bases between them. Germline CDR1 and CDR2: SGHRS and YFSETQ. This CDR3 has 14 amino acids. The CDR3 reads CASSLVPENYGYTF. For the CDR3, the DNA is TGCGCCAGCAGCTTGGTTCCAGAGAACTATGGCTACACCTTC. The whole variable domain, filled in from reference TRBV5-1 and TRBJ1-2, reads KAGVTQTPRYLIKTRGQQVTLSCSPISGHRSVSWYQQTPGQGLQFLFEYFSETQRNKGNFPGRFSGRQFSNSRSEMNVSTLELGDSALYLCASSLVPENYGYTFGSGTRLTVV.

This chain links TRBV27 with TRBJ2-3, with TRBD2 identical over 11 bases. This CDR3 comprises 18 residues. CDR1 and CDR2 from the germline V gene are MNHEY and SMNVEV (reference sequence). V gave up 5 bases and J gave up 1 base; unmatched junction bases: 11. Written as DNA, the CDR3 is TGTGCCAGCAGTATCAACATAGCGGGAGGGCCTGGCACAGATACGCAGTATTTT. Translated: CASSINIAGGPGTDTQYF.

This clone was recorded only once. This chain connects TRBV6-4 to TRBJ2-2, with D possibly matching TRBD2 (6 bases). The CDR3 length is 15 residues. Deletions cut 3 bases from V and 2 bases from J, with 10 bases between. CDR1 and CDR2 from the germline V gene are MRHNA and SNTAGT. CDR3 in DNA: TGTGCCAGCAGTGAGCGGGGTGACAACACCGGGGAGCTGTTTTTT. Its translation is CASSERGDNTGELFF.

This chain connects TRBV18 to TRBJ2-7, with D perhaps given as TRBD1 or TRBD2 (5 bases each). CDR1 is KGHSH, CDR2 LQKENI, per germline. This CDR3 is built from 15 residues. V lost 3 bases and J lost 6, with 18 bases in between. The chain's CDR3 is CASSPGASTRFEQYF. The CDR3 nucleotides are TGTGCCAGCTCACCTGGGGCTAGCACCAGATTCGAGCAGTACTTC.

The chain recombines TRBV27 with TRBJ2-1, with TRBD2 matching over 9 bases. Germline assignment: CDR1 MNHEY and CDR2 SMNVEV (reference sequence). Germline trimming cut 4 bases from V and 6 bases from J; bases unmatched to any gene: 7. The CDR3 is 15 amino acids. The chain's CDR3 is CASSSLAGQGNEQFF. The CDR3 DNA reads as TGTGCCAGCAGTTCTCTAGCGGGGCAAGGCAATGAGCAGTTCTTC.

This chain uses TRBV28 with TRBJ1-5, with TRBD1 matching 7 bases. V was clipped by 1 base and J by 5 bases; unmatched bases: 5. There are 15 residues in the CDR3. The germline gives CDR1 MDHEN, CDR2 SYDVKM. CDR3 sequence reads: CASSLYRGSDQPQHF. The CDR3 DNA follows: TGTGCCAGCAGTTTATACAGGGGATCGGATCAGCCCCAGCATTTT.

V is TRBV5-5 and J is TRBJ2-7; D ambiguous. Trimming took 2 bases from V and 2 from J, leaving 8 bases between them. The CDR3 is made up of 13 amino acids. Germline values: CDR1 SGHKS, CDR2 YYEKEE (reference sequence). The CDR3 is CASSFTEAYEQYF. The CDR3 DNA sequence: TGTGCCAGCAGCTTTACGGAAGCCTACGAGCAGTACTTC.

The V and J genes are TRBV28 and TRBJ2-7; a possible D gene is TRBD1 (6 bases). V gave up 6 bases and J gave up 2 bases, with 17 bases separating them. CDR1 is MDHEN, CDR2 SYDVKM, per germline. The CDR3 is 15 residues long. As DNA, the CDR3 is TGTGCCAGCAGCTCCCCGGGACACCACCCCTACGAGCAGTACTTC. It translates to CASSSPGHHPYEQYF. Complete variable domain (other parts from reference TRBV28 and TRBJ2-7): DVKVTQSSRYLVKRTGEKVFLECVQDMDHENMFWYRQDPGLGLRLIYFSYDVKMKEKGDIPEGYSVSREKKERFSLILESASTNQTSMYLCASSSPGHHPYEQYFGPGTRLTVT.

The V call is TRBV7-9, the J call TRBJ1-1; D may be TRBD1 (5 bases). Per the germline V gene, CDR1 is SEHNR and CDR2 is FQNEAQ (reference sequence). The CDR3 loop spans 14 amino acids. Trimming removed 5 bases from V and 1 base from J, with 11 bases in between. Written as DNA, the CDR3 is TGTGCCAGCAGCCGACTCGGGGGGAACACTGAAGCTTTCTTT. This gives the protein CASSRLGGNTEAFF.

The chain is built from TRBV5-1 and TRBJ2-1, with 9 positions matching TRBD1. Trimming took 4 bases from V and 1 from J; bases not matched to a gene: 3. This CDR3 region has 15 residues. The germline V gene has CDR1 SGHRS and CDR2 YFSETQ. CDR3 residues: CASSAGQGSYNEQFF. The CDR3 nucleotides read TGCGCCAGCAGCGCAGGACAGGGGTCCTACAATGAGCAGTTCTTC. The whole variable domain, remainder taken from reference TRBV5-1 and TRBJ2-1, is KAGVTQTPRYLIKTRGQQVTLSCSPISGHRSVSWYQQTPGQGLQFLFEYFSETQRNKGNFPGRFSGRQFSNSRSEMNVSTLELGDSALYLCASSAGQGSYNEQFFGPGTRLTVL.

This chain connects TRBV7-8 to TRBJ1-5; D is possibly TRBD1 (5 bases). V shed 3 bases and J shed 7 bases, with 16 bases lying between them. Germline V gives CDR1 SGHVS, CDR2 FQNEAQ. This CDR3 is built from 15 residues. The CDR3 coding sequence is TGTGCCAGCAGCTTCGTTCAGGGAACCCGGCAGCCCCAGCATTTT. This gives the protein CASSFVQGTRQPQHF.

The rearrangement links TRBV30 to TRBJ1-2; D is undetermined. This CDR3 spans 11 amino acids. Trimming cost V 2 bases and J 8 bases, with 9 bases left between them. Per the germline V gene, CDR1 is GTSNPN and CDR2 is SVGIG (reference sequence). CDR3 sequence (DNA): TGTGCCTGGAGTAGGGCGGACGGCTACACCTTC. Its translation: CAWSRADGYTF.